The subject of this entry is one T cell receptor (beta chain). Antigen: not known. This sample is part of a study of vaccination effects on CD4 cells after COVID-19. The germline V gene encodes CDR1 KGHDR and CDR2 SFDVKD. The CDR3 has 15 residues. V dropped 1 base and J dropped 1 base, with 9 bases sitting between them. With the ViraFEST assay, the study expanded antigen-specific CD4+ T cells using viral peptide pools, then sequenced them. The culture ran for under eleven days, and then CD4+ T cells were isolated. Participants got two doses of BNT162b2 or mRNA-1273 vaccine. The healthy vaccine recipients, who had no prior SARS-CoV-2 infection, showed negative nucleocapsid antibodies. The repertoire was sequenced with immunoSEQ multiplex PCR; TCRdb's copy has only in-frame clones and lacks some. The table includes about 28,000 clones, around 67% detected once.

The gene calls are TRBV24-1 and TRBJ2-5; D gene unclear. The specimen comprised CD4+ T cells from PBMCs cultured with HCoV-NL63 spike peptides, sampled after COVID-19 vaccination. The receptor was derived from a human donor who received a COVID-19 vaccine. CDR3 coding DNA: TGTGCCACCAGTGATTTTGTGTCAGGCCAAGAGACCCAGTACTTC. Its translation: CATSDFVSGQETQYF.